These T cell receptor beta chains were read from a single sample in a study of blood T cells in healthy people across ages. TCRdb analysed the 5' RACE reads with MiXCR anew, one entry per CDR3 protein. The sample records 750,000 to 1,000,000 distinct CDR3 sequences, 25% to 30% being singletons. This sample was also put to use in a study of T cells of mothers and their children.

The sample consisted of blood. The source is a woman in her forties in good health. CDR3s include the opening cysteine and the closing phenylalanine or tryptophan. The order of the fields is D gene, J gene, V gene, clone size, CDR3 protein, CDR3 DNA. The D gene is left open where the match is weak. Part of the rows lack a size; the others show once, few, many or a class for expanded clones.

d_gene: .
j_gene: TRBJ2-5
v_gene: TRBV9
abundance: .
CDR3aa: CASSGRRGWETQYF
CDR3nt: TGTGCCAGCAGCGGTAGGAGGGGGTGGGAGACCCAGTACTTC

d_gene: TRBD1
j_gene: TRBJ2-3
v_gene: TRBV9
abundance: few
CDR3aa: CASSLRTGGSHTQYF
CDR3nt: TGTGCCAGCAGCCTACGGACAGGGGGTTCACATACGCAGTATTTT

d_gene: TRBD2
j_gene: TRBJ2-1
v_gene: TRBV7-2
abundance: few
CDR3aa: CASSLPGLAGGPNNEQFF
CDR3nt: TGTGCCAGCAGCCTCCCGGGACTAGCGGGGGGGCCGAACAATGAGCAGTTCTTC

d_gene: .
j_gene: TRBJ2-5
v_gene: TRBV7-2
abundance: .
CDR3aa: CASSSEGPIPESQYF
CDR3nt: TGTGCCAGCAGCTCCGAGGGACCTATACCAGAGAGCCAGTACTTC

d_gene: .
j_gene: TRBJ2-6
v_gene: TRBV5-1
abundance: few
CDR3aa: CASSLYASGANVLTF
CDR3nt: TGCGCCAGCAGCCTTTACGCCTCTGGGGCCAACGTCCTGACTTTC

d_gene: TRBD2
j_gene: TRBJ2-3
v_gene: TRBV9
abundance: .
CDR3aa: CASSYHGGSGGVADTQYF
CDR3nt: TGTGCCAGCAGCTACCATGGGGGGAGCGGGGGAGTCGCAGATACGCAGTATTTT

d_gene: .
j_gene: TRBJ2-6
v_gene: TRBV20-1
abundance: few
CDR3aa: CSAREGRDIGAWVGANVLTF
CDR3nt: TGCAGTGCTAGAGAGGGCCGGGACATAGGTGCATGGGTTGGGGCCAACGTCCTGACTTTC

d_gene: TRBD1
j_gene: TRBJ1-6
v_gene: TRBV28
abundance: .
CDR3aa: CASRHFGQERTPLHF
CDR3nt: TGTGCCAGCAGACATTTCGGACAGGAGCGAACACCCCTCCACTTT

d_gene: .
j_gene: TRBJ1-4
v_gene: TRBV7-2
abundance: .
CDR3aa: CASSSLDRDEKLFF
CDR3nt: TGTGCCAGCAGCTCCCTGGATCGGGATGAAAAACTGTTTTTT

d_gene: .
j_gene: TRBJ1-5
v_gene: TRBV28
abundance: .
CDR3aa: CASRLPPNQPQHF
CDR3nt: TGTGCCAGCAGACTTCCTCCCAATCAGCCCCAGCATTTT

d_gene: TRBD1
j_gene: TRBJ2-7
v_gene: TRBV4-1
abundance: .
CDR3aa: CASSPDRADYEQYF
CDR3nt: TGCGCCAGCAGCCCAGACAGGGCAGACTACGAGCAGTACTTC

d_gene: TRBD2
j_gene: TRBJ2-1
v_gene: TRBV9
abundance: few
CDR3aa: CASSVEGLAGWEQFF
CDR3nt: TGTGCCAGCAGCGTAGAAGGACTAGCGGGGTGGGAGCAGTTCTTC

d_gene: .
j_gene: TRBJ2-1
v_gene: TRBV7-9
abundance: .
CDR3aa: CASSSPVPPDEQFF
CDR3nt: TGTGCCAGCAGTTCCCCTGTCCCGCCGGATGAGCAGTTCTTC

d_gene: .
j_gene: TRBJ2-1
v_gene: TRBV2
abundance: few
CDR3aa: CASSELGAASSYNEQFF
CDR3nt: TGTGCCAGCAGTGAATTGGGGGCCGCGAGCTCCTACAATGAGCAGTTCTTC

d_gene: TRBD2
j_gene: TRBJ2-5
v_gene: TRBV6-9
abundance: many
CDR3aa: CASSFTRGGPQETQYF
CDR3nt: TGTGCCAGCAGTTTCACCCGCGGGGGTCCCCAAGAGACCCAGTACTTC

d_gene: TRBD1
j_gene: TRBJ2-7
v_gene: TRBV4-1
abundance: .
CDR3aa: CACSASGTGAYEQYF
CDR3nt: TGCGCCTGCAGCGCCTCCGGGACAGGGGCCTACGAGCAGTACTTC

d_gene: TRBD2
j_gene: TRBJ2-7
v_gene: TRBV20-1
abundance: .
CDR3aa: CSATRSGALYEQYF
CDR3nt: TGCAGTGCCACCCGGAGCGGGGCTTTATACGAGCAGTACTTC

d_gene: TRBD1
j_gene: TRBJ2-5
v_gene: TRBV11-2
abundance: .
CDR3aa: CASSSIRDSLTSTAYERYF
CDR3nt: TGTGCCAGCAGCTCCATCCGGGACAGCTTAACTAGTACCGCCTACGAGCGGTACTTC

d_gene: .
j_gene: TRBJ2-1
v_gene: TRBV28
abundance: .
CDR3aa: CASSLPGTLGNEQFF
CDR3nt: TGTGCCAGCAGTTTACCAGGGACTCTCGGCAATGAGCAGTTCTTC

d_gene: .
j_gene: TRBJ1-2
v_gene: TRBV12-3/TRBV12-4
abundance: many
CDR3aa: CASSFNREAWGYTF
CDR3nt: TGTGCCAGCAGTTTCAACAGGGAGGCTTGGGGCTACACCTTC

d_gene: .
j_gene: TRBJ2-5
v_gene: TRBV29-1
abundance: many
CDR3aa: CSAMYGEQYF
CDR3nt: TGCAGCGCGATGTACGGGGAGCAGTACTTC

d_gene: .
j_gene: TRBJ2-4
v_gene: TRBV7-3
abundance: many
CDR3aa: CAGLACSHRAGKNIQYF
CDR3nt: TGTGCCGGCTTAGCATGTTCCCACAGGGCTGGCAAAAACATTCAGTACTTC

d_gene: .
j_gene: TRBJ2-7
v_gene: TRBV4-1
abundance: few
CDR3aa: CASSQPGGSYEQYF
CDR3nt: TGCGCCAGCAGCCAGCCAGGGGGGTCCTACGAGCAGTACTTC

d_gene: .
j_gene: TRBJ2-5
v_gene: TRBV5-4
abundance: .
CDR3aa: CASSTAGRRTYETQYF
CDR3nt: TGTGCCAGCAGCACCGCTGGCCGCCGGACGTATGAGACCCAGTACTTC

d_gene: TRBD2
j_gene: TRBJ2-3
v_gene: TRBV24-1
abundance: .
CDR3aa: CATSDLGTSGGADTQDF
CDR3nt: TGTGCCACCAGTGACCTCGGGACTAGCGGGGGGGCAGATACGCAGGATTTT

d_gene: .
j_gene: TRBJ2-5
v_gene: TRBV19
abundance: .
CDR3aa: CASSNDGGTKQTQYF
CDR3nt: TGTGCCAGTAGTAATGACGGCGGAACCAAACAGACCCAGTACTTC

d_gene: TRBD1
j_gene: TRBJ1-5
v_gene: TRBV2
abundance: few
CDR3aa: CASSEKTRGNQPQHF
CDR3nt: TGTGCCAGCAGCGAGAAAACCAGGGGGAATCAGCCCCAGCATTTT

d_gene: .
j_gene: TRBJ2-5
v_gene: TRBV11-3
abundance: many
CDR3aa: CASSLPSGGQETQYF
CDR3nt: TGTGCCAGCAGCTTACCCTCCGGGGGCCAAGAGACCCAGTACTTC

d_gene: .
j_gene: TRBJ2-5
v_gene: TRBV7-2
abundance: few
CDR3aa: CASGPVGSYQETQYF
CDR3nt: TGTGCCAGCGGCCCCGTCGGCAGTTACCAAGAGACCCAGTACTTC

d_gene: .
j_gene: TRBJ1-5
v_gene: TRBV30
abundance: .
CDR3aa: CAWAGVYSNQPQHF
CDR3nt: TGTGCCTGGGCCGGGGTTTATAGCAATCAGCCCCAGCATTTT

d_gene: .
j_gene: TRBJ2-3
v_gene: TRBV28
abundance: .
CDR3aa: CASSRDWTDTQYF
CDR3nt: TGTGCCAGCAGCCGAGACTGGACAGATACGCAGTATTTT

d_gene: TRBD2
j_gene: TRBJ2-1
v_gene: TRBV27
abundance: few
CDR3aa: CASSLAGGFNEQFF
CDR3nt: TGTGCCAGCAGCCTAGCGGGGGGATTCAATGAGCAGTTCTTC

d_gene: .
j_gene: TRBJ2-5
v_gene: TRBV28
abundance: few
CDR3aa: CASSLFGGALETQYF
CDR3nt: TGTGCCAGCAGTTTATTTGGTGGCGCCCTAGAGACCCAGTACTTC

d_gene: .
j_gene: TRBJ2-3
v_gene: TRBV7-9
abundance: few
CDR3aa: CASGGLSTDTQYF
CDR3nt: TGTGCCAGCGGGGGACTTAGCACAGATACGCAGTATTTT

d_gene: .
j_gene: TRBJ1-2
v_gene: TRBV20-1
abundance: few
CDR3aa: CSARRSGYTF
CDR3nt: TGCAGTGCTAGGCGTAGCGGCTACACCTTC

d_gene: .
j_gene: TRBJ1-2
v_gene: TRBV2
abundance: .
CDR3aa: CASSEASSFNYGYTF
CDR3nt: TGTGCCAGCAGTGAAGCGTCATCCTTTAACTATGGCTACACCTTC

d_gene: .
j_gene: TRBJ1-5
v_gene: TRBV21-1
abundance: .
CDR3aa: CASSKVLDRGTYSNQPQHF
CDR3nt: TGTGCCAGCAGCAAAGTTCTGGACAGGGGAACTTATAGCAATCAGCCCCAGCATTTT

d_gene: TRBD1
j_gene: TRBJ1-4
v_gene: TRBV5-1
abundance: .
CDR3aa: CASSLSEWTGKNEKLFF
CDR3nt: TGCGCCAGCAGCTTGTCTGAATGGACAGGGAAGAATGAAAAACTGTTTTTT

d_gene: .
j_gene: TRBJ1-2
v_gene: TRBV20-1
abundance: .
CDR3aa: CSATSWGPGYTF
CDR3nt: TGCAGTGCGACTTCATGGGGGCCTGGCTACACCTTC

d_gene: TRBD2
j_gene: TRBJ2-5
v_gene: TRBV12-5
abundance: .
CDR3aa: CAGGSQTSGGGETQYF
CDR3nt: TGTGCTGGTGGATCCCAGACTAGCGGGGGGGGAGAGACCCAGTACTTC

d_gene: .
j_gene: TRBJ1-2
v_gene: TRBV12-3/TRBV12-4
abundance: .
CDR3aa: CASGAPGGYTF
CDR3nt: TGTGCCAGCGGGGCCCCCGGTGGCTACACCTTC

d_gene: TRBD1
j_gene: TRBJ1-2
v_gene: TRBV7-6
abundance: .
CDR3aa: CASSPGRGHGYTF
CDR3nt: TGTGCCAGCAGCCCCGGCAGGGGGCATGGCTACACCTTC

d_gene: .
j_gene: TRBJ2-1
v_gene: TRBV7-8
abundance: .
CDR3aa: CASSLPKGWGPYNEQFF
CDR3nt: TGTGCCAGCAGCTTACCCAAGGGGTGGGGGCCATACAATGAGCAGTTCTTC

d_gene: TRBD2
j_gene: TRBJ2-3
v_gene: TRBV4-1
abundance: few
CDR3aa: CASSQEEAGGLTDTQYF
CDR3nt: TGCGCCAGCAGCCAAGAAGAGGCGGGGGGTCTCACAGATACGCAGTATTTT

d_gene: TRBD1
j_gene: TRBJ1-4
v_gene: TRBV18
abundance: .
CDR3aa: CASSPPDRGSEKRFF
CDR3nt: TGTGCCAGCTCACCCCCCGACAGGGGAAGCGAAAAACGGTTTTTT

d_gene: .
j_gene: TRBJ2-1
v_gene: TRBV5-1
abundance: few
CDR3aa: CASSLTTGKSSYNEQFF
CDR3nt: TGCGCCAGCAGCTTGACTACAGGGAAAAGCTCCTACAATGAGCAGTTCTTC

d_gene: .
j_gene: TRBJ1-5
v_gene: TRBV6-6
abundance: .
CDR3aa: CAGHTYSNQPQHF
CDR3nt: TGTGCCGGACACACCTATAGCAATCAGCCCCAGCATTTT

d_gene: .
j_gene: TRBJ2-7
v_gene: TRBV10-3
abundance: many
CDR3aa: CAISEDERYEQYF
CDR3nt: TGTGCCATCAGTGAAGACGAAAGGTACGAGCAGTACTTC

d_gene: TRBD2
j_gene: TRBJ2-7
v_gene: TRBV30
abundance: many
CDR3aa: CAWRDSGNTYEQYF
CDR3nt: TGTGCCTGGAGGGATAGCGGGAACACCTACGAGCAGTACTTC

d_gene: TRBD1
j_gene: TRBJ2-7
v_gene: TRBV12-3/TRBV12-4
abundance: .
CDR3aa: CASSRPGQGNNEQYF
CDR3nt: TGTGCCAGCAGCCGCCCGGGACAGGGGAATAACGAGCAGTACTTC

d_gene: TRBD1
j_gene: TRBJ2-7
v_gene: TRBV5-1
abundance: many
CDR3aa: CASRDRTGFGVYEQYF
CDR3nt: TGCGCCAGCAGAGATCGGACAGGCTTTGGCGTATACGAGCAGTACTTC

d_gene: TRBD1
j_gene: TRBJ2-7
v_gene: TRBV5-5
abundance: .
CDR3aa: CASSFLTGTGSSSYEQYF
CDR3nt: TGTGCCAGCAGCTTTCTCACCGGGACAGGTTCATCCTCCTACGAGCAGTACTTC

d_gene: .
j_gene: TRBJ1-6
v_gene: TRBV6-5
abundance: .
CDR3aa: CTSTTVNSPLHF
CDR3nt: TGTACCAGCACCACGGTTAATTCACCTCTCCACTTT